This TCR beta chain emerged from a study of T-cell reconstitution after alpha-beta-depleted transplantation in children. Preparation of the TCRbeta library was carried out with unique molecular identifiers. TCRdb reprocessed the PCR reads via MiXCR and lists one record per CDR3 protein. This sample has over 400,000 distinct CDR3 sequences, with roughly 44% found just once. This TCR derives from a girl aged 2-15 years with aplastic anemia, due to receive a stem cell transplant. Sequencing used PBMCs, obtained before TCRalphabeta/CD19-depleted stem cell transplant.

For the CDR3, the DNA is TGTGCCAGCAGCGTCGGGACAGGGTGGAACAATGAGCAGTTCTTC. Translation: CASSVGTGWNNEQFF. The rearrangement uses TRBV6-1 and TRBJ2-1; TRBD1 matches at 9 bases. Germline loops: CDR1 MNHNS, CDR2 SASEGT. Trimming took 6 bases from V and 5 from J; bases not matched to a gene: 8. This CDR3 contains 15 residues.